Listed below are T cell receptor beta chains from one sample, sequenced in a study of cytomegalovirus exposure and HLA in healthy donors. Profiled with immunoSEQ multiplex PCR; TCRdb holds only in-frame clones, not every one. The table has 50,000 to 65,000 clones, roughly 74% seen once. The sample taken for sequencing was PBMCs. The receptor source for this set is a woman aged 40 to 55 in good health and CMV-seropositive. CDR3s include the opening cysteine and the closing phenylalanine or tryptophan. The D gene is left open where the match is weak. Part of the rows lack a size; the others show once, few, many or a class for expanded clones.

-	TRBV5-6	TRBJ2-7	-	CASSPGINEQYF	TGTGCCAGCAGCCCCGGTATCAACGAGCAGTACTTC
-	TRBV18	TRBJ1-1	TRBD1	CASSRDSPWLNTEAFF	TGTGCCAGCTCACGGGACAGCCCCTGGTTGAACACTGAAGCTTTCTTT
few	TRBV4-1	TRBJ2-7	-	CASSPPLGDEQYF	TGCGCCAGCAGCCCCCCCCTGGGCGACGAGCAGTACTTC
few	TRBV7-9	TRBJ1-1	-	CSSSFNNMNTEAFF	TGTTCCAGCAGCTTCAACAATATGAACACTGAAGCTTTCTTT
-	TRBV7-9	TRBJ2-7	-	CSSSQTGSEQYF	TGTTCCAGCAGCCAAACAGGGAGTGAGCAGTACTTC
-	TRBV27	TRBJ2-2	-	CASSLWGVLNTGELFF	TGTGCCAGCAGCCTGTGGGGGGTCCTGAACACCGGGGAGCTGTTTTTT
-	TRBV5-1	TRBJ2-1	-	CASSLESRNEQFF	TGCGCCAGCAGCTTGGAGTCGCGGAATGAGCAGTTCTTC
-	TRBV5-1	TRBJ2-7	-	CASSSLSSYEQYF	TGCGCCAGCAGCTCTCTTTCTTCCTACGAGCAGTACTTC
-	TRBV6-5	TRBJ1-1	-	CASSYSGQVNTEAFF	TGTGCCAGCAGTTACTCGGGACAAGTGAACACTGAAGCTTTCTTT
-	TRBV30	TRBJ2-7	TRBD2	CAWSGGGSGVWYEQYF	TGTGCCTGGAGCGGGGGCGGTAGCGGGGTCTGGTACGAGCAGTACTTC
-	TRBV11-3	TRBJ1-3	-	CASSPGGLNTIYF	TGTGCCAGCAGCCCTGGGGGGTTGAACACCATATATTTT
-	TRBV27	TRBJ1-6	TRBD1	CASSFRGQGASGGNSPLHF	TGTGCCAGCAGTTTTAGGGGACAGGGGGCGAGTGGGGGTAATTCACCCCTCCACTTT
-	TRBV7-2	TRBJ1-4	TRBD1	CASSLGRTGGEKLFF	TGTGCCAGCAGCTTAGGAAGGACAGGGGGAGAAAAACTGTTTTTT
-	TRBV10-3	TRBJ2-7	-	CAIRLEAWSSEQYF	TGTGCCATCAGGCTTGAGGCTTGGAGTTCCGAGCAGTACTTC
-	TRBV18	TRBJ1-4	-	CASSPRNSGEKLFF	TGTGCCAGCTCACCACGTAACAGTGGCGAAAAACTGTTTTTT
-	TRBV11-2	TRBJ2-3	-	CASSWGGTDTQYF	TGTGCCAGCAGCTGGGGAGGCACAGATACGCAGTATTTT
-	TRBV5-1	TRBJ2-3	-	CASRYKQGPDTQYF	TGCGCCAGCAGGTATAAGCAGGGCCCAGATACGCAGTATTTT
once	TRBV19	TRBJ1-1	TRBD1	CASSAYRGNTEAFF	TGTGCCAGTAGTGCCTACAGGGGGAACACTGAAGCTTTCTTT
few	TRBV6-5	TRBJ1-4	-	CASSPTSERNEKLFF	TGTGCCAGCAGTCCAACCTCAGAGAGGAATGAAAAACTGTTTTTT
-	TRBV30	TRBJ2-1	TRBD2	CAWRGGLEVNEQFF	TGTGCCTGGAGGGGGGGACTAGAGGTCAATGAGCAGTTCTTC
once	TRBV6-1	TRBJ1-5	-	CASSERGMNQPQHF	TGTGCCAGCAGTGAGCGGGGTATGAATCAGCCCCAGCATTTT
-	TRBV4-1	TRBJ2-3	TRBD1	CASSPQQGGTDTQYF	TGCGCCAGCAGCCCCCAACAGGGGGGCACAGATACGCAGTATTTT
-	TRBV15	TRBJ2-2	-	CATSRSYPNTGELFF	TGTGCCACCAGCAGGAGCTATCCCAACACCGGGGAGCTGTTTTTT
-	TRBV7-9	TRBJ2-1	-	CASSRGGGQYNEQFF	TGTGCCAGCAGCCGAGGGGGGGGGCAATACAATGAGCAGTTCTTC
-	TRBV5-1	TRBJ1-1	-	CASSSEPTGNTEAFF	TGCGCCAGCAGTTCGGAGCCGACGGGGAACACTGAAGCTTTCTTT
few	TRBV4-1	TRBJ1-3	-	CASSQVQGLYGNTIYF	TGCGCCAGCAGCCAAGTCCAGGGCTTGTATGGAAACACCATATATTTT
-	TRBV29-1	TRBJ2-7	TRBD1	CSVTQGNEQYF	TGCAGCGTTACACAGGGGAACGAGCAGTACTTC
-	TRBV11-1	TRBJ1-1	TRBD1	CASSFNRGNTEAFF	TGTGCCAGCAGCTTCAACAGGGGGAACACTGAAGCTTTCTTT
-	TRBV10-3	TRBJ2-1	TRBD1	CAINNPGTGAGGVEQFF	TGTGCCATCAATAACCCGGGGACAGGGGCAGGAGGCGTTGAGCAGTTCTTC
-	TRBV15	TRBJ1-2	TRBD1	CATSRDSLGQEDNYGYTF	TGTGCCACCAGCAGAGATAGTTTAGGACAGGAAGACAACTATGGCTACACCTTC
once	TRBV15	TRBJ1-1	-	CATSRDIVKGVNTEAFF	TGTGCCACCAGCAGAGATATAGTGAAGGGGGTGAACACTGAAGCTTTCTTT
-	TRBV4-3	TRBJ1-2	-	CASSTGITNYGYTF	TGCGCCAGCAGCACAGGGATTACTAACTATGGCTACACCTTC
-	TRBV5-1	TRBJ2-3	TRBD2	CASSLGRGGTDTQYF	TGCGCCAGCAGCCTGGGACGGGGGGGCACAGATACGCAGTATTTT
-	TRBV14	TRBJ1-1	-	CASSQDQSGVTEAFF	TGTGCCAGCAGCCAAGATCAGTCAGGGGTCACTGAAGCTTTCTTT
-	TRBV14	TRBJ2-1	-	CASSQGHEQFF	TGTGCCAGCAGCCAGGGGCATGAGCAGTTCTTC
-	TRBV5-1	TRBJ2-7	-	CASSKQEAAYEQYF	TGCGCCAGTAGCAAGCAGGAGGCGGCATACGAGCAGTACTTC
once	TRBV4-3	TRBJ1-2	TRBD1	CASSQDWGTGAYQDGYTF	TGCGCCAGCAGCCAAGATTGGGGGACAGGGGCATATCAGGATGGCTACACCTTC
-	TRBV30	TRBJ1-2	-	CAWSVGRGVTF	TGTGCCTGGAGTGTGGGTCGGGGGGTCACCTTC
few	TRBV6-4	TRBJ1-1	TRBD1	CASSVAGGNTEAFF	TGTGCCAGCAGTGTGGCAGGGGGGAACACTGAAGCTTTCTTT
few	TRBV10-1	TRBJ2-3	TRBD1	CASSEHGTGADTQYF	TGCGCCAGCAGTGAGCACGGGACAGGGGCTGATACGCAGTATTTT
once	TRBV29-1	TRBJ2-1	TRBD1	CSVAGTGGQVEQFF	TGCAGCGTTGCCGGGACAGGGGGACAGGTTGAGCAGTTCTTC